This T cell receptor (beta chain) was recorded in a study of cytomegalovirus exposure and HLA in healthy donors (TCRdb year 2017). About the investigation overall: A later analysis indicated that the 90 to 150 validation repertoires were generated on the platform also employed for the 650 to 850 repertoires of the first cohort. A separate validation cohort of 100 to 150 different subjects was used in addition to the 666-subject first cohort. The study aimed to test whether cataloging public T cell receptors could reveal signatures of past pathogen exposure. To predict cytomegalovirus infection status, the study brought together high-throughput TCR immunosequencing, statistical association of individual TCRs with disease status, and machine learning.

CDR1 SGDLS and CDR2 YYNGEE are derived from the germline V gene. There are 19 amino acids in the CDR3, from cysteine to phenylalanine inclusive. Only the CDR3 DNA is retained, 57 bases long and in frame from the first base. Compared with germline, V lacks 2 bases and J lacks 7 bases; bases without a gene match: 20. The donors belonged to the validation cohort of about 130 subjects, which was separate from the roughly 700-subject first cohort. Paper-wide results and their limitations: Subsequent analysis determined that TCRs grouped into clusters in the first cohort also showed a tendency toward co-occurrence across the 120 or so validation repertoires, and about 93% of cluster scores exceeded 0. Cytomegalovirus status was reported to be diagnosed by the classifier with high specificity and sensitivity in both the original and validation cohorts. It was suggested by the authors that the approach could potentially be generalized to other disease states and immunological phenotypes. In the study, about 150 TCR beta chains were listed as associated with cytomegalovirus. Most TCR sequences were seen in very few donors, while some public TCRs were found in many individuals. A later analysis had no HLA typing for the validation cohort, so co-occurrence there was scored across all 120 or so repertoires. A few of the identified cytomegalovirus-associated TCR beta chains were confirmed in vitro to be specific for cytomegalovirus antigens.

Library construction relied on the immunoSEQ multiplex PCR assay. In the original analysis: A statistical classification framework was built for diagnosing cytomegalovirus status from the catalog of TCR beta chain sequences. TCRdb's version of the immuneACCESS table is confined to in-frame rearrangements and falls short of the full clone set. An unresolved V gene accounts for under half of the shortfall where checked; the remainder is of unknown origin. V, J and clone size reflect that table, while D and trimming were determined from the DNA. This sample holds roughly 300,000 clones; 80% to 90% were observed only once. The ten biggest clones cover more than 0.8% of the sample. Note on this clone: Its specific antigen is unknown. Nothing much larger sits one base from this clone, and base qualities are not available.

Sequencing was performed on PBMCs. The chain is encoded by TRBV9 joined to TRBJ2-1, with TRBD2 matching 8 junction bases. This clonotype originated in a woman aged 18 to 35 in good health and CMV-seronegative. The DNA reads as follows: TGTGCCAGCAGCGTTCAGCCTGCCTCATCGGGAGGGCTAGTAAATGAGCAGTTCTTC. This encodes CASSVQPASSGGLVNEQFF.